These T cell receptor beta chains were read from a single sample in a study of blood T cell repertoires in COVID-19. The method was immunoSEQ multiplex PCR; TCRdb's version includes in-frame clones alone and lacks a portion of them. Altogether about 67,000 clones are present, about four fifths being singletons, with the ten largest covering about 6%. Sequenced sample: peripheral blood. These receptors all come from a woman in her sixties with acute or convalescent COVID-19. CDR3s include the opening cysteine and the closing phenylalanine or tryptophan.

CASSRSQGEWSYEQYF TRBV27
CASINRGFFNEQFF TRBV6-5
CASSQARGAPGELFF TRBV3-1/TRBV3-2
CASSDSGQGDGYTF TRBV6-4
CASIWQNLDTGELFF TRBV2
CASSLGTSGLGEQFF TRBV14
CASRRGTQETQYF TRBV5-4
CSARTQGAQYF TRBV20-1
CASSLRVAGPTDTQYF TRBV7-9
CASSLAGGHNEQFF TRBV6-5
CASFVAIARNSPLHF TRBV2
CASRRQGVEKLFF TRBV6-5
CASSQEGGGRTEAFF TRBV4-1
CASSEDGRWTSGANVLTF TRBV6-1
CASSFKIAGGDSDEQFF TRBV7-6
CASSFGGAVETQYF TRBV5-6
CASSFSVESYNEQFF TRBV5-1
CASSIWQRGSTEAFF TRBV19
CASSGTGLPMNTEAFF TRBV5-1
CASTRSGGLVLNTEAFF TRBV19
CATSRIQGGLSTDTQYF TRBV15
CASSRVNQGAGSPLHF TRBV4-1
CASSVGQGASTDTQYF TRBV11-3
CASSQAAGGTGELFF TRBV14
CASSRGGALLEQYF TRBV5-1
CASSLAQTGVPNEKLFF TRBV7-6
CASSAQGTDSGNTIYF TRBV9
CASSPGSYNEQFF TRBV18
CASSPRGQYNEQFF TRBV9
CASIDPLPGVFGYTF TRBV19
CASNAGPQGEQYF TRBV12-3/TRBV12-4
CASSAGLGGGELFF TRBV11-3
CASSMSGGNTEAFF TRBV19
CASSFSGSGANVLTF TRBV5-1
CASSQFGRDGYTF TRBV14
CASSVSTEAFF TRBV2
CASSPLGQLTYNEQFF TRBV18
CASSQDKNSHYEQYF TRBV14
CASSSFRQGNAEAFF TRBV7-2
CASSLGQPANYGYTF TRBV9
CASRGSGHQGNQPQHF TRBV2
CASSQDWQGNSPLHF TRBV3-1/TRBV3-2
CSAATGTVNSPLHF TRBV29-1
CATSLTGEVHEQFF TRBV24-1
CASSLGRGGYTDTQYF TRBV5-1
CASSFRQADQPQHF TRBV7-9
CASSQEQGPNYGYTF TRBV4-2
CASSLTGDSNYEQYF TRBV9
CASRTGQPTEAFF TRBV6-5
CASSEGLSSSGNTIYF TRBV9
CASTKRGSYEQYF TRBV27
CASSLVGGWTGELFF TRBV27
CATRRAGEKLFF TRBV12-5
CASSLATGSTGELFF TRBV5-4
CASSGQGFGEQYF TRBV19
CASHQMNSNRDTQYF TRBV2
CASVENSNSSQPQHF TRBV12-5
CASSLVREKLFF TRBV11-2
CASSLEQGSSYEQYF TRBV27
CASSFREGDTQYF TRBV27